These 26 T cell receptor beta chains were all obtained from the same sample, sequenced in a study of blood T cells in healthy people across ages (dated by TCRdb to about 2015). Receptor libraries were prepared by 5' RACE. A second PCR of roughly 6 to 11 cycles was performed with a sample-barcoded 5' primer and a J-beta primer mix. TCRdb ran its own pipeline on the public reads, namely fastp trimming at Q25 and MiXCR clone calling, and kept in-frame beta chains. When rows share a CDR3 protein, they turn into one entry using the most common DNA and genes. The sample table lists over 1,500,000 distinct CDR3 sequences, 35% to 50% of them with a count of one. Of the sample, 23% is held by the ten largest clones. Sequencing used blood. These receptors all come from a human donor in good health.

This chain links TRBV14 with TRBJ2-4, with D unclear. CDR1 and CDR2 from the germline V gene are SGHDN and FVKESK. The CDR3 runs 17 residues. V lost 4 bases, J lost 0 bases, and 16 bases lay in between. In nucleotides, the CDR3 is TGTGCCAGCAGCCCAGTACACAACAGTCTAGCCAAAAACATTCAGTACTTC. It translates to CASSPVHNSLAKNIQYF. Full variable domain (remainder filled in from reference TRBV14 and TRBJ2-4): EAGVTQFPSHSVIEKGQTVTLRCDPISGHDNLYWYRRVMGKEIKFLLHFVKESKQDESGMPNNRFLAERTGGTYSTLKVQPAELEDSGVYFCASSPVHNSLAKNIQYFGAGTRLSVL.

This clonotype came up a few times. V usage is TRBV7-8 and J usage is TRBJ1-4; D ambiguous. V was cut by 1 base and J by 0 bases, with 9 bases left in between. Germline V gene data show CDR1 as SGHVS and CDR2 as FQNEAQ. CDR3 length equals 16 residues. The CDR3 sequence: CASSLGVETTNEKLFF. As DNA, the CDR3 is TGTGCCAGCAGCTTAGGCGTAGAAACAACTAATGAAAAACTGTTTTTT.

This clonotype was counted a few times. The V call is TRBV5-1, the J call TRBJ2-3; 13 bases are shared with TRBD2. Germline lookup yields CDR1 SGHRS and CDR2 YFSETQ. This CDR3 region has 16 residues. J was trimmed by 0 bases and V by 7 bases; bases with no gene match: 5. CDR3 protein: CASGGTSGESTDTQYF. CDR3 nucleotide sequence: TGCGCCAGCGGCGGGACTAGCGGGGAGAGCACAGATACGCAGTATTTT.

This clonotype was seen a handful of times. The genes are TRBV28 and TRBJ2-4; D is uncertain. Trimming left V 4 bases short and J 0 bases short, with 13 bases between. Germline CDR1 MDHEN, CDR2 SYDVKM. The CDR3 totals 16 residues. CDR3 sequence: CASSSFFRVAKNIQYF. The CDR3 nucleotides read TGTGCCAGCAGTTCTTTCTTTAGGGTAGCCAAAAACATTCAGTACTTC.

This clonotype was picked up a small number of times. The CDR3 DNA follows: TGTGCCAGCAGCGTAGACTTGCCGACGGATGCGCAGTATTTT. Residues: CASSVDLPTDAQYF. The chain has TRBV9 and TRBJ2-3; D is uncertain. V dropped 0 bases and J dropped 10 bases, with 15 bases sitting between them. CDR1 SGDLS and CDR2 YYNGEE come from the germline V gene. This CDR3 has 14 amino acids.

The chain joins TRBV20-1 to TRBJ2-7; D gene unclear. The CDR3 loop spans 11 amino acids. The ends were cut back, 4 bases at V and 3 bases at J, with 7 bases in the middle. Germline V gene sequence: CDR1 DFQATT, CDR2 SNEGSKA (reference sequence). The CDR3 reads CSATEFYEQYF. DNA for the CDR3: TGCAGTGCTACAGAGTTCTACGAGCAGTACTTC.

This clonotype was counted between two and nine times. This CDR3 reads CAISEKFNTGELFF. For the CDR3, the DNA is TGTGCCATCAGTGAAAAATTTAACACCGGGGAGCTGTTTTTT. This chain connects TRBV10-3 to TRBJ2-2; D remains unclear. Between the trimmed V and J ends, which lost 3 bases and 2 bases, there was a span of 7 bases. The CDR3 consists of 14 residues. From germline, CDR1 is ENHRY and CDR2 SYGVKD.

This clonotype was seen more than once but under ten times. The chain couples TRBV7-9 to TRBJ2-1, with 7 bases lining up with TRBD2. Germline V CDR1 and CDR2: SEHNR, FQNEAQ (reference sequence). The CDR3 runs to 13 residues. V shed 5 bases and J 6 bases; nucleotides not matched to a gene: 4. CDR3 amino acids: CASSGRGGNEQFF. CDR3 DNA: TGTGCCAGCAGCGGCCGCGGGGGCAATGAGCAGTTCTTC.

About this clonotype: One end of the junction is discordant with germline, which a read error may explain. The chain recombines TRBV3-1 with TRBJ1-2; D is uncertain. The CDR3 covers 14 residues. The germline CDR1 and CDR2 sequences are LGHDT and YNNKEL (reference sequence). For the CDR3, the DNA is TGTGCCCGCAGCCAATGGAGCGGGGAGCGTGGCTACACCTTC. It specifies CARSQWSGERGYTF. The entire variable domain, with the rest obtained from reference TRBV3-1 and TRBJ1-2, is as follows: DTAVSQTPKYLVTQMGNDKSIKCEQNLGHDTMYWYKQDSKKFLKIMFSYNNKELIINETVPNRFSPKSPDKAHLNLHINSLELGDSAVYFCARSQWSGERGYTFGSGTRLTVV.

The chain combines TRBV7-9 with TRBJ1-2; weak D call: TRBD1 (6 bases). Trimming pared 0 bases from V and 5 bases from J, leaving 10 bases between. The CDR3 runs 14 residues. CDR1 is SEHNR and CDR2 is FQNEAQ in the germline V gene (reference sequence). The CDR3 nucleotides are TGTGCCAGCAGCTTAGCGTCAGGGGTTTATGGCTACACCTTC. Translation gives CASSLASGVYGYTF.

This chain joins TRBV20-1 and TRBJ1-2; the match to TRBD1 covers 7 bases. There are 13 residues in the CDR3. Germline V gene sequence: CDR1 DFQATT, CDR2 SNEGSKA (reference sequence). V lost 3 bases and J lost 3; bases outside the gene matches: 4. CDR3 sequence reads: CSASHTGDYGYTF. The DNA for the CDR3 is TGCAGTGCTAGTCACACAGGGGACTATGGCTACACCTTC.

This clonotype was seen only a few times. The chain carries TRBV24-1 and TRBJ2-3; 9 positions agree with TRBD1. The CDR3 runs 17 residues. Germline CDR1 reads KGHDR; CDR2 reads SFDVKD. Losses at the gene ends were 3 bases for V and 2 bases for J; bases not matched to a gene: 8. The CDR3 DNA is TGTGCCACCAGTGATGCGTCCGGGACAGGGTTCACAGATACGCAGTATTTT. Translation gives CATSDASGTGFTDTQYF.

The rearrangement joins TRBV7-6 to TRBJ2-7, with TRBD2 matching over 7 bases. This CDR3 region has 14 residues. V trimming: 6 bases; J trimming: 4 bases; junction bases outside the gene matches: 9. Germline V gene data show CDR1 as SGHVS and CDR2 as FNYEAQ. Here the CDR3 DNA reads TGTGCCAGCAGTCGATCGGGACTACTGTACGAGCAGTACTTC. Amino acid sequence: CASSRSGLLYEQYF. The whole variable domain, filled in from reference TRBV7-6 and TRBJ2-7, reads GAGVSQSPRYKVTKRGQDVALRCDPISGHVSLYWYRQALGQGPEFLTYFNYEAQQDKSGLPNDRFSAERPEGSISTLTIQRTEQRDSAMYRCASSRSGLLYEQYFGPGTRLTVT.

Concerning this clonotype itself: The junction differs from germline at one of its ends, possibly a read error. This chain uses TRBV5-1 with TRBJ2-1; TRBD1 matches 7 bases. Looked up from germline, CDR1 is SGHRS and CDR2 is YFSETQ. The CDR3 has 15 amino acids. Here the CDR3 reads CTSRSGTASYNEQFF. In DNA form, the CDR3 reads TGCACCAGCAGATCGGGGACAGCTTCCTACAATGAGCAGTTCTTC.

This clonotype was detected a few times. The V and J genes are TRBV29-1 and TRBJ2-7; 7 nucleotides line up with TRBD1. The germline V gene encodes CDR1 SQVTM and CDR2 ANQGSEA. After removal of 2 bases from V and 3 bases from J, the junction contained 7 bases not matched to a gene. The CDR3 covers 14 residues. The CDR3 loop reads CSVEKGAGIYEQYF. The CDR3 region has the DNA TGCAGCGTTGAAAAGGGGGCTGGAATCTACGAGCAGTACTTC.

Comment on this clonotype: The DNA is left out, because the CDR3 cannot be placed on it with certainty; the CDR3 is given as TCRdb lists it. V and J are TRBV7-2 and TRBJ2-7; TRBD2 was called by the table and not checked on the DNA. Germline CDR1 and CDR2: SGHTA and FQGNSA. The CDR3 adds up to 15 amino acids, both ends counted. The CDR3 sequence: CACSAGLAPTYEQYF.

This clonotype was seen a few times. The chain is built from TRBV29-1 and TRBJ1-2; 9 nucleotides agree with TRBD1. This CDR3 has 13 residues. Losses at the gene ends were 6 bases for V and 8 bases for J; bases not matched to a gene: 10. CDR1 is SQVTM and CDR2 is ANQGSEA in the germline V gene. CDR3 loop: CSVPTGTGRGYTF. CDR3 in DNA: TGCAGCGTCCCAACCGGGACAGGGCGAGGCTACACCTTC. The full variable domain, rest sourced from reference TRBV29-1 and TRBJ1-2, is SAVISQKPSRDICQRGTSLTIQCQVDSQVTMMFWYRQQPGQSLTLIATANQGSEATYESGFVIDKFPISRPNLTFSTLTVSNMSPEDSSIYLCSVPTGTGRGYTFGSGTRLTVV.

J is TRBJ1-2 and V is TRBV12-3 or TRBV12-4; 9 bases map to TRBD1. The junction had 12 bases not matched to a gene; V was cut back by 5 bases and J by 5 bases. This CDR3 contains 16 residues. The CDR3 region is CASSVTPGQGEYGYTF. As DNA, the CDR3 is TGTGCCAGCAGTGTGACCCCGGGACAGGGCGAGTATGGCTACACCTTC.

This clonotype was counted at least ten times. The chain recombines TRBV7-9 with TRBJ2-2; weak D call: TRBD1 (6 bases). V was trimmed by 5 bases and J by 5 bases, leaving 15 bases between them. The CDR3 totals 15 residues. Germline values: CDR1 SEHNR, CDR2 FQNEAQ (reference sequence). The CDR3 protein is CASSPPDRSTGELFF. The CDR3 DNA follows: TGTGCCAGCAGCCCACCGGACAGATCAACCGGGGAGCTGTTTTTT. The full variable domain, with the rest looked up from reference TRBV7-9 and TRBJ2-2, is DTGVSQNPRHKITKRGQNVTFRCDPISEHNRLYWYRQTLGQGPEFLTYFQNEAQLEKSRLLSDRFSAERPKGSFSTLEIQRTEQGDSAMYLCASSPPDRSTGELFFGEGSRLTVL.

This chain uses TRBV7-2 with TRBJ2-7; D is perhaps TRBD1 (6 bases). The CDR3 length is 15 residues. Germline V gene sequence: CDR1 SGHTA, CDR2 FQGNSA. V lost 2 bases to trimming and J lost 5 bases, with 16 bases between them. CDR3 region: CASSLTRGGIHEQYF. The DNA for the CDR3 is TGTGCCAGCAGCTTAACCCGAGGGGGTATACACGAGCAGTACTTC.

This clonotype showed up just a few times. The chain is built from TRBV4-3 and TRBJ1-1, with D possibly TRBD1 on 5 matching bases. There are 15 residues in the CDR3. V shed 1 base and J shed 2 bases, with 11 bases lying between them. In germline, CDR1 is LGHNA, CDR2 YSLEER. CDR3 region: CASSQGIQDNTEAFF. DNA for the CDR3: TGCGCCAGCAGCCAAGGGATACAGGATAACACTGAAGCTTTCTTT.

This sequence joins TRBV12-3 or TRBV12-4 and TRBJ1-2; 11 nucleotides align to TRBD1. CDR3 length equals 14 residues. Losses at the gene ends were 6 bases for V and 8 bases for J; bases not matched to a gene: 8. The CDR3 reads CASRGTGGETGYTF. CDR3 DNA: TGTGCCAGCAGGGGGACAGGGGGTGAAACGGGCTACACCTTC.

The chain employs TRBV4-2 and TRBJ2-1; the D call may be TRBD1 or TRBD2 (5 bases each). The J call may be in error: the DNA end matches TRBJ2-7 better. This CDR3 has 15 amino acids. In germline, CDR1 is LGHNA, CDR2 YNFKEQ. This CDR3 reads CASSQEIGGGYEQYF. DNA for the CDR3: TGTGCCAGCAGCCAAGAGATTGGTGGGGGCTACGAGCAGTACTTC.

The chain recombines TRBV4-1 with TRBJ2-1; D not resolved. CDR1 MGHRA and CDR2 YSYEKL come from the germline V gene. V shed 3 bases and J shed 9 bases, with 9 bases lying between them. The CDR3 covers 12 residues. This chain's CDR3 is CASSHPLGEQFF. The CDR3 nucleotides read TGCGCCAGCAGCCACCCTCTGGGTGAGCAGTTCTTC.

Many counts were recorded for this clonotype. V usage is TRBV20-1 and J usage is TRBJ2-1; 11 positions agree with TRBD2. CDR3 length equals 17 residues. The V segment lost 0 bases and the J segment 2 bases; nucleotides outside the gene matches: 6. Germline CDR1 is DFQATT and CDR2 is SNEGSKA (reference sequence). Here the CDR3 reads CSARDPSGGSTYNEQFF. In nucleotides, the CDR3 is TGCAGTGCTAGAGACCCTAGCGGGGGGTCAACCTACAATGAGCAGTTCTTC.

CDR3 loop: CASSVVGTENEKLFF. The CDR3 DNA reads TGTGCCAGCAGCGTAGTAGGGACGGAGAATGAAAAACTGTTTTTT. This rearrangement joins TRBV9 to TRBJ1-4, with D maybe TRBD1 (5 bases). V lost 0 bases, J lost 5 bases, and 11 bases lay in between. The CDR3 covers 15 residues. CDR1 is SGDLS and CDR2 is YYNGEE in the germline V gene.